Described below is a single TCR beta chain sequence and its context. Its matching antigen is unknown. Only in-frame clones appear in the TCRdb table, and some are missing; sequencing was by immunoSEQ multiplex PCR. This sample yields fewer than 35,000 clones, of which approximately 90% are seen a single time; 0.9% to 0.95% belongs to the top ten. The sample is drawn from a study of OX40 agonist ivuxolimab in advanced cancers. About the research overall: Prior anti-PD-1, anti-PD-L1 or anti-CTLA-4 therapy was allowed; 35% to 40% had some. Study findings and constraints: By week 6 at 0.1 to 3.0 mg/kg, blood CD4+ and CD8+ T cells had expanded clonally.

Germline CDR1 reads LNHDA; CDR2 reads SQIVND (reference sequence). Trimming took off 7 bases at V and 0 bases at J, with 7 bases between the two ends. The CDR3 runs to 12 residues. This sequence joins TRBV19 and TRBJ2-7, with D possibly matching TRBD2 (5 bases). Sequenced here: CD4+ or CD8+ T cells sorted from blood, sampled in a trial of the OX40 agonist ivuxolimab. This TCR was recovered from an adult with an advanced solid tumor such as melanoma, head and neck, liver or kidney cancer. The CDR3 loop reads CASKAGSYEQYF. CDR3 coding DNA: TGTGCCAGTAAGGCGGGCTCCTACGAGCAGTACTTC.